The rows below give T cell receptor beta chains drawn from one sample of a study of T cells in localized non-small cell lung cancer. This table comes from immunoSEQ multiplex PCR, and its TCRdb copy is limited to in-frame clones, with some not included. The sample consists of thousands of clones, 45% of them appearing once. Sample: lung tumor tissue, taken before any cancer treatment. These receptors all stem from a man aged 35 to 69 with stage I lung adenocarcinoma. Each CDR3 is given with its conserved first and last residue. A D gene is named only where the DNA matches it firmly. The size of a clone is reported for some rows only, either as once, few or many, or as a class for expanded clones.

d_call	v_call	j_call	clone_size	cdr3_aa	cdr3_nt
.	TRBV30	TRBJ2-3	.	CAWSVLDTQYF	TGTGCCTGGAGTGTATTAGATACGCAGTATTTT
TRBD1	TRBV29-1	TRBJ2-3	few	CSVDKRQGADTQYF	TGCAGCGTTGACAAAAGACAGGGAGCAGATACGCAGTATTTT
TRBD1	TRBV19	TRBJ2-7	.	CASSLTGTGIYEQYF	TGTGCCAGTAGTCTGACCGGGACAGGTATCTACGAGCAGTACTTC
TRBD2	TRBV19	TRBJ2-5	.	CASSTPGLAGRQETQYF	TGTGCCAGTAGTACCCCCGGACTAGCGGGGCGACAAGAGACCCAGTACTTC
.	TRBV6-8	TRBJ1-2	.	CASSSAGKANYGYTF	TGTGCCAGCAGTTCGGCAGGGAAAGCTAACTATGGCTACACCTTC
TRBD2	TRBV4-1	TRBJ2-3	.	CASSQVGAGGSTDTQYF	TGCGCCAGCAGCCAAGTAGGGGCGGGGGGGAGTACAGATACGCAGTATTTT
TRBD1	TRBV6-8	TRBJ2-3	.	CASSYRGTGADTQYF	TGTGCCAGCAGTTACAGGGGGACAGGGGCAGATACGCAGTATTTT
TRBD1	TRBV14	TRBJ1-6	.	CASSQGQGYSPLHF	TGTGCCAGCAGCCAAGGACAGGGTTATTCACCCCTCCACTTT
.	TRBV12-2	TRBJ2-7	medium-sized	CATQGGARVAEQYF	TGTGCCACCCAAGGGGGGGCCAGGGTTGCCGAGCAGTACTTC
.	TRBV30	TRBJ2-5	.	CAWSPPNPGQGGTETQYF	TGTGCCTGGAGTCCCCCTAACCCCGGACAGGGAGGGACAGAGACCCAGTACTTC
.	TRBV11-3	TRBJ2-7	medium-sized	CASSLDGQTYEQYF	TGTGCCAGCAGCTTGGACGGACAGACCTACGAGCAGTACTTC
.	TRBV28	TRBJ2-5	once	CASSSGRYEETQYF	TGTGCCAGCAGTTCAGGGAGGTACGAAGAGACCCAGTACTTC
.	TRBV5-1	TRBJ1-1	.	CASSLAGIQNTEAFF	TGCGCCAGCAGCTTGGCCGGGATCCAGAACACTGAAGCTTTCTTT
.	TRBV25-1	TRBJ2-5	.	CASSRALGTGETQYF	TGTGCCAGCAGTCGGGCGCTAGGGACTGGAGAGACCCAGTACTTC
.	TRBV7-5	TRBJ1-3	.	CASSLEVSSGNTIYF	TGTGCCAGCAGCTTAGAAGTCTCCTCTGGAAACACCATATATTTT
.	TRBV29-1	TRBJ2-2	.	CSVEDLGREKAGELFF	TGCAGCGTTGAAGATCTTGGGCGAGAGAAGGCCGGGGAGCTGTTTTTT
TRBD2	TRBV6-8	TRBJ2-1	.	CASSWRESDNEQFF	TGTGCCAGCAGTTGGCGGGAGTCCGACAATGAGCAGTTCTTC
.	TRBV29-1	TRBJ2-7	.	CSVEAAESYEQYF	TGCAGCGTTGAGGCAGCGGAATCCTACGAGCAGTACTTC
TRBD1	TRBV6-8	TRBJ2-5	medium-sized	CASSEFRGQGLYF	TGTGCCAGCAGTGAGTTTCGTGGACAGGGGCTATACTTC
.	TRBV11-3	TRBJ2-2	.	CASSLVPGPNTGELFF	TGTGCCAGCAGCTTAGTTCCGGGACCGAACACCGGGGAGCTGTTTTTT
.	TRBV6-4	TRBJ2-1	.	CASSAYNEQFF	TGTGCCAGCAGCGCTTACAATGAGCAGTTCTTC
.	TRBV9	TRBJ2-7	few	CASSGDRAPNYEQYF	TGTGCCAGCAGTGGGGATCGGGCCCCCAACTACGAGCAGTACTTC
.	TRBV29-1	TRBJ1-2	.	CSVPTGSYGYTF	TGCAGCGTTCCAACAGGGAGCTATGGCTACACCTTC
.	TRBV15	TRBJ1-1	.	CATSPDRTYSPKEGEAFF	TGTGCCACCAGCCCTGACCGTACTTATTCCCCTAAAGAAGGTGAAGCTTTCTTT
TRBD1	TRBV19	TRBJ2-7	once	CASSTDREVPYEQYF	TGTGCCAGTAGTACGGACAGGGAAGTCCCCTACGAGCAGTACTTC
.	TRBV11-3	TRBJ2-5	.	CASSPGDRSQETQYF	TGTGCCAGCAGCCCCGGGGACCGGAGCCAAGAGACCCAGTACTTC
.	TRBV28	TRBJ1-2	few	CASTVRAGVVYGYTF	TGTGCCAGCACCGTGAGGGCAGGGGTGGTCTATGGCTACACCTTC
.	TRBV11-3	TRBJ1-1	.	CASSLEGGRTEAFF	TGTGCCAGCAGCTTGGAGGGGGGGAGGACTGAAGCTTTCTTT
TRBD1	TRBV18	TRBJ2-7	.	CASSPTPGQSSYEQYF	TGTGCCAGCTCACCCACTCCGGGACAGAGCTCCTACGAGCAGTACTTC
.	TRBV15	TRBJ2-1	few	CATSRERDRLSGSYNEQFF	TGTGCCACCAGCAGAGAAAGGGACCGCTTATCGGGGTCCTACAATGAGCAGTTCTTC
TRBD2	TRBV30	TRBJ2-3	once	CAWSRGADTQYF	TGTGCCTGGAGTCGGGGGGCAGATACGCAGTATTTT
.	TRBV6-8	TRBJ1-2	.	CASIPRGRTGLYGYTF	TGTGCCAGCATTCCGCGGGGCCGAACAGGCCTCTATGGCTACACCTTC
TRBD1	TRBV9	TRBJ1-4	.	CASKRGTGGYGELFF	TGTGCCAGCAAGAGAGGGACAGGAGGGTATGGGGAACTGTTTTTT
.	TRBV30	TRBJ1-6	.	CAGRADKSSYNSPLHF	TGTGCCGGGAGGGCCGACAAGAGCTCCTATAATTCACCCCTCCACTTT
.	TRBV1	TRBJ2-1	few	CASSQDRTSGWNEQFF	TGCGCCAGCAGCCAAGATCGGACTAGCGGATGGAATGAGCAGTTCTTC
TRBD2	TRBV11-3	TRBJ2-1	.	CASSLTRGDNEQFF	TGTGCCAGCAGCTTAACACGGGGGGACAATGAGCAGTTCTTC
TRBD2	TRBV28	TRBJ2-7	.	CASSSRGLADSVPYEQYF	TGTGCCAGCAGTTCGCGGGGACTAGCGGACTCTGTCCCCTACGAGCAGTACTTC
TRBD1	TRBV18	TRBJ2-2	.	CASSPLDRGFAGELFF	TGTGCCAGCTCACCGCTTGACAGGGGCTTTGCCGGGGAGCTGTTTTTT
.	TRBV5-1	TRBJ1-3	medium-sized	CASSSGLISGNTIYF	TGCGCCAGCAGCTCCGGACTGATCTCTGGAAACACCATATATTTT
TRBD1	TRBV28	TRBJ2-5	few	CASSLGTVRQTQYF	TGTGCCAGCAGTTTAGGGACAGTCAGACAGACCCAGTACTTC
.	TRBV18	TRBJ2-5	.	CASSPQGGVQETQYF	TGTGCCAGCTCACCCCAGGGGGGCGTCCAAGAGACCCAGTACTTC
.	TRBV30	TRBJ1-2	few	CAWSAYTTTPGYTF	TGTGCCTGGAGTGCCTACACCACGACACCTGGCTACACCTTC
.	TRBV11-3	TRBJ1-2	once	CASSLYRNPYGYTF	TGTGCCAGCAGCTTATACAGAAACCCCTATGGCTACACCTTC
.	TRBV9	TRBJ1-6	few	CASSVADGGGSPLHF	TGTGCCAGCAGCGTAGCTGACGGGGGAGGATCACCCCTCCACTTT
TRBD2	TRBV18	TRBJ2-7	.	CASSPQGLGEQYF	TGTGCCAGCTCACCTCAAGGACTAGGCGAGCAGTACTTC
.	TRBV28	TRBJ1-2	.	CASGQSRYGYTF	TGTGCCAGCGGCCAGAGCAGATATGGCTACACCTTC
.	TRBV29-1	TRBJ1-2	.	CSVEDQRGGSGYTF	TGCAGCGTTGAAGATCAAAGGGGAGGGAGTGGCTACACCTTC
TRBD2	TRBV19	TRBJ2-4	.	CATPGGTSGTDLAKNIQYF	TGTGCCACCCCCGGCGGGACTAGCGGGACTGACCTAGCCAAAAACATTCAGTACTTC
TRBD1	TRBV5-1	TRBJ1-1	.	CASSSFAGGTTEAFF	TGCGCCAGCAGCTCCTTTGCAGGGGGCACCACTGAAGCTTTCTTT
TRBD1	TRBV9	TRBJ1-6	few	CASSVGDSRNSPLHF	TGTGCCAGCAGCGTAGGGGACAGCAGAAATTCACCCCTCCACTTT